The 17 T cell receptor beta chains presented below share a single source sample, sequenced in a study of CXCR3-negative and CXCR3-positive naive CD8 T cells. The method, 5' RACE with UMI labels, was used to prepare the TRB cDNA libraries. From its re-call of the 5' RACE reads, TCRdb lists each CDR3 protein once, without DNA. The sample holds over 70,000 distinct CDR3 sequences. Source material: naive CXCR3- CD8+ T cells from blood. Subset of the sample: CD45RO-CCR7+CD27+CD95- naive CD8+ T cells lacking CXCR3 (TNR3-). Source of these receptors: a human donor in good health. Some clones in this sample may be carry-over from other donors' samples.

V is TRBV15 and J is TRBJ2-5. CDR3 size: 15 residues. Germline CDR1 is LNHNV and CDR2 is YYDKDF (reference sequence). CDR3 loop: CATSRVTQTQETQYF.

The V call is TRBV7-9, the J call TRBJ2-7; TCRdb calls TRBD2, which cannot be checked without DNA. This CDR3 region has 11 residues. CDR1 and CDR2 (germline): SEHNR, FQNEAQ (reference sequence). CDR3 in amino acids: CASGVEGEQYF.

This sequence joins TRBV7-2 and TRBJ2-4; checking the TCRdb D call of TRBD1 is not possible without DNA. This CDR3 is built from 16 residues. CDR1 is SGHTA, CDR2 FQGNSA, per germline. CDR3 sequence reads: CASSVAGGTAKNIQYF. Based on the CDR3 plus reference TRBV7-2 and TRBJ2-4, the full variable domain is GAGVSQSPSNKVTEKGKDVELRCDPISGHTALYWYRQSLGQGLEFLIYFQGNSAPDKSGLPSDRFSAERTGGSVSTLTIQRTQQEDSAVYLCASSVAGGTAKNIQYFGAGTRLSVL.

The gene calls are TRBV6-2 or TRBV6-3 and TRBJ1-1; the TCRdb D gene call, TRBD1, has no DNA to confirm it. There are 17 residues in the CDR3. The germline CDR1 and CDR2 sequences are MNHEY and SVGEGT. CDR3 protein: CASSQEVVRVVNTEAFF.

The chain employs TRBV18 and TRBJ2-1; with no DNA, the TCRdb D assignment of TRBD1 cannot be verified. There are 14 residues in the CDR3. Germline V CDR1 and CDR2: KGHSH, LQKENI. The CDR3: CASSPPTGTHEQFF.

The chain employs TRBV23-1 and TRBJ2-5. TRBV23-1 is flagged as an ORF with uncertain function. The CDR3 contains 14 residues. Here the CDR3 reads CASTSIASQETQYF.

The chain combines TRBV14 with TRBJ2-5. This CDR3 is built from 14 residues. Per germline, CDR1 SGHDN and CDR2 FVKESK. This CDR3 reads CASSQVSVKETQYF.

This chain uses TRBV21-1 with TRBJ1-1; checking the TCRdb D call of TRBD1 is not possible without DNA. TRBV21-1 is a listed pseudogene. The CDR3 is 14 residues long. The CDR3 loop is CASSKDRTATEAFF.

The chain couples TRBV9 to TRBJ1-1. Looked up from germline, CDR1 is SGDLS and CDR2 is YYNGEE. This CDR3 comprises 13 residues. This chain's CDR3 is CASSVEWGTEAFF.

The chain employs TRBV23-1 and TRBJ2-1. TRBV23-1 carries the ORF label, with uncertain function. This CDR3 contains 15 residues. This CDR3 is CASSPPPVSYNEQFF.

J is TRBJ1-2 and V is TRBV20-1; TCRdb's D gene call, TRBD1, goes unchecked for lack of DNA. Germline V gene sequence: CDR1 DFQATT, CDR2 SNEGSKA (reference sequence). This CDR3 contains 15 residues. This chain's CDR3 is CSARDHREMIYGYTF.

The rearrangement uses TRBV7-9 and TRBJ2-1; TCRdb gives TRBD1 as the D gene, but with no DNA this cannot be confirmed. This CDR3 contains 13 residues. Per germline, CDR1 SEHNR and CDR2 FQNEAQ (reference sequence). CDR3: CASSPTGRDEQLF.

V usage is TRBV12-3 or TRBV12-4 and J usage is TRBJ2-3; checking the TCRdb D call of TRBD1 is not possible without DNA. CDR3 size: 15 residues. Here the CDR3 reads CASSFERASRDTQYF.

CDR3: CSFRGQGSTEAFF. The chain recombines TRBV29-1 with TRBJ1-1; checking the TCRdb D call of TRBD1 is not possible without DNA. The CDR3 covers 13 residues. Per the germline V gene, CDR1 is SQVTM and CDR2 is ANQGSEA.

The V call is TRBV29-1, the J call TRBJ2-2. Germline V gives CDR1 SQVTM, CDR2 ANQGSEA. The CDR3 has 13 amino acids. CDR3 sequence reads: CSVPDLNTGELFF.

The chain couples TRBV29-1 to TRBJ1-1. The germline CDR1 and CDR2 sequences are SQVTM and ANQGSEA. The CDR3 length is 12 residues. Here the CDR3 reads CSVEGYATEAFF.

The chain employs TRBV29-1 and TRBJ1-1; there is no DNA to check the TCRdb D call of TRBD1. The CDR3 has 13 residues. CDR1 SQVTM and CDR2 ANQGSEA come from the germline V gene. The CDR3 sequence: CSSAGGEETEAFF. Full variable domain (remainder filled in from reference TRBV29-1 and TRBJ1-1): SAVISQKPSRDICQRGTSLTIQCQVDSQVTMMFWYRQQPGQSLTLIATANQGSEATYESGFVIDKFPISRPNLTFSTLTVSNMSPEDSSIYLCSSAGGEETEAFFGQGTRLTVV.